This T cell receptor (beta chain) was sequenced in a study of T cell repertoires in cytomegalovirus infection (dated by TCRdb to the late 2010s). Background on the whole study: Donor HLA type was relevant to the analysis, because carriage of CMV infection together with the matching HLA type was indicated by public TCR beta signatures. Broad study findings and their caveats: The ex vivo response was dominated by HLA-C-restricted CMV-specific TCR beta clonotypes, which also provided the single most frequent clonotype in two of eight donors. In both this cohort and an independent cohort of 352 donors, the cumulative frequency of public TCR beta family members distinguished carriers of CMV infection plus the relevant HLA type.

Sequencing was carried out with an Illumina HiSeq 1500. The public reads were reprocessed in TCRdb via fastp at Q25 and MiXCR, keeping in-frame beta chains. CDR3 protein duplicates are merged, each entry listing the most common genes and DNA. The sample table shows about 8,000 distinct CDR3 sequences, and approximately 58% are seen once. The ten top clones hold around 72% of the sample. The CDR3 region is 15 residues in length, termini included. CDR1 is given as MNHEY and CDR2 as SMNVEV, both from the germline V gene (reference sequence). To note about this clonotype: Its antigen remains undetermined. This CDR3 fails to terminate in the conserved phenylalanine or tryptophan, so it likely reflects a read error. The DNA is omitted, as the CDR3 cannot be located on it reliably, and the CDR3 follows TCRdb's listing.

The sequenced material came from PBMCs, sequenced either directly or after in vitro stimulation (not recorded which). The sequence was obtained from a human donor in good health (CMV status not recorded). Some clones in this sample may be carry-over from other donors' samples. The rearrangement joined TRBV27 to TRBJ1-2. The CDR3 region reads CASSSNQVHNYGYIL.